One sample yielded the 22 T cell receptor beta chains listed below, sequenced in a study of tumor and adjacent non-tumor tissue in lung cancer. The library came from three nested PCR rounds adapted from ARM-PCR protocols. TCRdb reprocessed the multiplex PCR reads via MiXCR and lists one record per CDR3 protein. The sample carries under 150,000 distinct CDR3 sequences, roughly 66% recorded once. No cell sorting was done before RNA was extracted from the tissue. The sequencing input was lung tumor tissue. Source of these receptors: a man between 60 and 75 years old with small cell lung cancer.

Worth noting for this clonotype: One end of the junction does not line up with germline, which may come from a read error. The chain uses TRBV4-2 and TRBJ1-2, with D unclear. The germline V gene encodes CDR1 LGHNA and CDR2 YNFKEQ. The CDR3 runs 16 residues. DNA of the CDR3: TGTAACAGCAGTCAAGCGGGTCTGGACGGAAACTATGGCTACAGCTTC. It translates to CNSSQAGLDGNYGYSF.

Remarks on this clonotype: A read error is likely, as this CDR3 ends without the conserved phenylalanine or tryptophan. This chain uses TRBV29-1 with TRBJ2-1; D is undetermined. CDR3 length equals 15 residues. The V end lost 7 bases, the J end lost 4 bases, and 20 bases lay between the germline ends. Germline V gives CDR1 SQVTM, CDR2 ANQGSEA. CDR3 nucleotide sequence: TGCAGCGGAGCCCCGTTGCGGTGGTATTACAATGAGCAGTTCCTA. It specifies CSGAPLRWYYNEQFL.

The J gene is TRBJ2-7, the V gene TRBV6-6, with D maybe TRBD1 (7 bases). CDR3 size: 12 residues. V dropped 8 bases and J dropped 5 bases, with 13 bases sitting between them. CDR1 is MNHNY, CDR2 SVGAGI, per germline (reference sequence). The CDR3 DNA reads TGTGCCAGCGGTGGGGGGACAGACGAGCAGTACTTC. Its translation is CASGGGTDEQYF.

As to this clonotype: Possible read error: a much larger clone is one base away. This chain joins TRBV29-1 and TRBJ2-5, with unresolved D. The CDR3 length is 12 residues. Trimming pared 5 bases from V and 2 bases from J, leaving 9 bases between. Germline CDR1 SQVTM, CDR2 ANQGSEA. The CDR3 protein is CSVCTSQETQYF. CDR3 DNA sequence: TGCAGCGTTTGCACATCTCAAGAGACCCAGTACTTC.

The CDR3 nucleotides are TGTGCCAGCAGCGCTGGGACTAGCGGGGTAGAGACCCAGTACTTC. Encoded protein: CASSAGTSGVETQYF. V and J are TRBV28 and TRBJ2-5; TRBD2 agrees at 13 bases. The CDR3 extends over 15 amino acids. Germline V CDR1 and CDR2: MDHEN, SYDVKM. The junction had 5 bases not matched to a gene; V was cut back by 6 bases and J by 4 bases.

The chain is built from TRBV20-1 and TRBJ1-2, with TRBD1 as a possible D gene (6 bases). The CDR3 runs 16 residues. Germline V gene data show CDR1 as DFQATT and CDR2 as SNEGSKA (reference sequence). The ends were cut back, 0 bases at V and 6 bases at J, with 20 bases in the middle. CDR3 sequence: CSARDRTTGGGNGYTF. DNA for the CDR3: TGCAGTGCTAGAGACCGAACTACAGGCGGGGGCAATGGCTACACCTTC.

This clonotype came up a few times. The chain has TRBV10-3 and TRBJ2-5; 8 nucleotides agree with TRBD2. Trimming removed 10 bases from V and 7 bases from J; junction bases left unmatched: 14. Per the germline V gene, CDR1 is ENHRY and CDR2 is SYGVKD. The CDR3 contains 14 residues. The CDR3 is CASKTTSGPGTQYF. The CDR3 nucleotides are TGTGCCAGCAAGACTACTAGCGGCCCCGGGACCCAGTACTTC.

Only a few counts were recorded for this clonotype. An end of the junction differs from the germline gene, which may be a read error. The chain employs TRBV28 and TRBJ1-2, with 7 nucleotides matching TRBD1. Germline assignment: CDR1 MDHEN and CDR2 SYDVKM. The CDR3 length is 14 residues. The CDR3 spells CAITPTGSRYDYTF. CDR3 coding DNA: TGTGCCATAACTCCGACAGGGTCTCGCTATGACTACACCTTC.

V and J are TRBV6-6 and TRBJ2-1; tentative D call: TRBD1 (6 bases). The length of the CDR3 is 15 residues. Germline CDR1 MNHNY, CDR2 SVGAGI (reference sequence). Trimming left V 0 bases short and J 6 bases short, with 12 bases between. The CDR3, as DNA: TGTGCCAGCAGTTACTCCGCAGGGGATTTCAATGAGCAGTTCTTC. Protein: CASSYSAGDFNEQFF.

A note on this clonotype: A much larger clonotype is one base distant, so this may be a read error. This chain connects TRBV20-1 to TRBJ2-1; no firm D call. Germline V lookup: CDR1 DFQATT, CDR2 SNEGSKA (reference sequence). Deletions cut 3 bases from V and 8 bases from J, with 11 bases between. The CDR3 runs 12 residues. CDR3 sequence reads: CSASRGYYEQFF. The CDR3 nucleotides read TGCAGTGCTAGTCGCGGTTACTATGAGCAGTTCTTC.

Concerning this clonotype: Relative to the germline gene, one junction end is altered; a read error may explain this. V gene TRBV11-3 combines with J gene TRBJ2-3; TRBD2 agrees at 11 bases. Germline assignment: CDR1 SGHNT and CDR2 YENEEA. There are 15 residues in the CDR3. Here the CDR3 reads CTSSFTSGSLAKQYF. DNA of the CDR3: TGTACCAGCAGCTTCACTAGCGGGAGTTTAGCTAAGCAGTATTTT. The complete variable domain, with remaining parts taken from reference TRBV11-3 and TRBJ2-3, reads EAGVVQSPRYKIIEKKQPVAFWCNPISGHNTLYWYLQNLGQGPELLIRYENEEAVDDSQLPKDRFSAERLKGVDSTLKIQPAELGDSAVYLCTSSFTSGSLAKQYFGPGTRLTVL.

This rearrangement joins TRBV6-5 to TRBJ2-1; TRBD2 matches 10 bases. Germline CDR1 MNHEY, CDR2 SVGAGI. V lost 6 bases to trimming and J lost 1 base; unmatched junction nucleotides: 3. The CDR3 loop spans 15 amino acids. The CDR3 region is CASSRAGGSYNEQFF. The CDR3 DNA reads TGTGCCAGCAGCCGAGCGGGGGGGTCCTACAATGAGCAGTTCTTC.

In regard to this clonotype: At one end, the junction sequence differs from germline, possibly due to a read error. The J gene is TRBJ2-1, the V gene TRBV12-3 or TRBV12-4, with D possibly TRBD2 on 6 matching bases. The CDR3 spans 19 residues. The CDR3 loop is CVSSLFSTGPAGPPRGQLF. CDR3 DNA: TGTGTCAGCAGTTTGTTCTCCACGGGCCCTGCGGGGCCTCCCCGTGGGCAGCTCTTC.

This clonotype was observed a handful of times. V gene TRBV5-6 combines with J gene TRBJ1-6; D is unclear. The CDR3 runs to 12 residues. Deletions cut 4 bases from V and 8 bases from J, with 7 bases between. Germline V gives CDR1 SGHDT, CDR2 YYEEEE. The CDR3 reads CASSRDYSPLHF. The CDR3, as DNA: TGTGCCAGCAGCCGAGACTATTCACCCCTCCACTTT.

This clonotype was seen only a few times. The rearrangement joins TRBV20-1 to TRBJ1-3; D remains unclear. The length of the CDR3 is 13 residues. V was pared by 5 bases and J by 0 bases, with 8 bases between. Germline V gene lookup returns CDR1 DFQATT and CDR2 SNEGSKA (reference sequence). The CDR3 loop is CSAPKYSGNTIYF. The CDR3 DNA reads TGCAGTGCTCCTAAGTACTCTGGAAACACCATATATTTT.

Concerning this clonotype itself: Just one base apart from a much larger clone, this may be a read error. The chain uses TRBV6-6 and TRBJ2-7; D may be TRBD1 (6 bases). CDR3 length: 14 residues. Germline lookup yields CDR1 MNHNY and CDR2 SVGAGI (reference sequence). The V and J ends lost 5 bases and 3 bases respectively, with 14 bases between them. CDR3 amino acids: CASSVLDSGYEQYF. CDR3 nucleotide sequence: TGTGCCAGCAGTGTCTTGGACAGCGGCTACGAGCAGTACTTC.

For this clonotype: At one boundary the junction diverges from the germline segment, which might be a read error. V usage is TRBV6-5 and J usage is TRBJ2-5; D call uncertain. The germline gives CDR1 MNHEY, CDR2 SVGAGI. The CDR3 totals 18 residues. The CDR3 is CASSYSSLPVHRIEIQYF. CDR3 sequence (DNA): TGTGCCAGCAGTTACTCCTCCCTTCCAGTGCATCGTATAGAGATCCAGTACTTC.

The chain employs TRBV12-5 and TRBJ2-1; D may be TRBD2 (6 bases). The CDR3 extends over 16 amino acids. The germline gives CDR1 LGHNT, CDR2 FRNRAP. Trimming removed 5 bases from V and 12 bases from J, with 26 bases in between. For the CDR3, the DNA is TGTGCTAGTGGTCCCCTGACTAGTTCGCCTAAGGATGGGCAGTTCTTC. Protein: CASGPLTSSPKDGQFF.

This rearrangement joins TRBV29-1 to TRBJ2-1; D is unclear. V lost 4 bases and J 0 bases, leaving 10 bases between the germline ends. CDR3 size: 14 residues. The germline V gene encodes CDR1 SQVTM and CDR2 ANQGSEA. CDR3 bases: TGCAGCGTTGGTCGAGACTTCTCCTACAATGAGCAGTTCTTC. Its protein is CSVGRDFSYNEQFF.

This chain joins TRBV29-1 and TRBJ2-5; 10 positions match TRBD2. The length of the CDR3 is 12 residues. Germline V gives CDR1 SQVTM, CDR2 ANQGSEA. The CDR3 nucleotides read TGCAACGTACGGACTAGCGGAGAGACCCAGTACTTC. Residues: CNVRTSGETQYF.

The CDR3 sequence is CSVSRGTGARAEAFF. The CDR3 DNA sequence: TGCAGCGTTAGTCGCGGGACAGGGGCGAGAGCTGAAGCTTTCTTT. The chain combines TRBV29-1 with TRBJ1-1; 10 bases are shared with TRBD1. The germline V gene has CDR1 SQVTM and CDR2 ANQGSEA. Trimming cost V 5 bases and J 6 bases; bases outside gene matches: 12. This CDR3 contains 15 residues.

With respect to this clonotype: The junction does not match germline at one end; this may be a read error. CDR3 DNA: TGTGTCAGCAGTTACTCGTGGGGAAACACTGAAGCTTTATTT. Translation: CVSSYSWGNTEALF. The gene calls are TRBV6-5 and TRBJ1-1; D is ambiguous. The CDR3 extends over 14 amino acids. Germline V gives CDR1 MNHEY, CDR2 SVGAGI.